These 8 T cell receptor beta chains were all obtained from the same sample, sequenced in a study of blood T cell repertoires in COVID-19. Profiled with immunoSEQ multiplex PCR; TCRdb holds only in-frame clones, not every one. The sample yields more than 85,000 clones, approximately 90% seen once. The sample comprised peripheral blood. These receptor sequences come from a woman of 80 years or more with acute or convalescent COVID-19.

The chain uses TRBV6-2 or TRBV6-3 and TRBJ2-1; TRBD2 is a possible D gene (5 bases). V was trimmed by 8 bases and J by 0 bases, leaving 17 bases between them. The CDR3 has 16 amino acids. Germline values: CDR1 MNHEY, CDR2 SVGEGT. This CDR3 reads CASRRLVTSSYNEQFF. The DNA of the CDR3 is TGTGCCAGCCGCCGACTGGTTACTAGCTCCTACAATGAGCAGTTCTTC.

CDR3 loop: CASSPGQASSTDTQYF. The CDR3 nucleotides read TGTGCCAGCAGCCCGGGACAGGCCTCTAGCACAGATACGCAGTATTTT. The rearrangement links TRBV7-3 to TRBJ2-3; 8 bases match TRBD1. There are 16 residues in the CDR3. Germline CDR1 SGHTA, CDR2 FQGTGA. Trimming took 5 bases from V and 0 from J; bases not matched to a gene: 7.

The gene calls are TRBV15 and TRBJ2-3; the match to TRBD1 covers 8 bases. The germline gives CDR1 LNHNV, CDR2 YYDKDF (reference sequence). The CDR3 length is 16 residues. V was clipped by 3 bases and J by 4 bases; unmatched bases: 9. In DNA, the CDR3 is TGTGCCACCAGCAGGGACTACGGACAGGGACCAGATACGCAGTATTTT. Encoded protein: CATSRDYGQGPDTQYF.

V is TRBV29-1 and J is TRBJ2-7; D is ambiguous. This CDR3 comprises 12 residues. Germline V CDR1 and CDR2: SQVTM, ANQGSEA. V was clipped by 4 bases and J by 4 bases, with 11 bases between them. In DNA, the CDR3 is TGCAGCGTTGGACTGTCCCCTTACGAGCAGTACTTC. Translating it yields CSVGLSPYEQYF.

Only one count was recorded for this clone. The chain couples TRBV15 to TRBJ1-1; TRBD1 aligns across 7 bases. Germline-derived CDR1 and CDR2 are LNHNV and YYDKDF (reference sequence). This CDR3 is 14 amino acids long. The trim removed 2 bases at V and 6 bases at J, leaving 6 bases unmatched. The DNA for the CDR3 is TGTGCCACCAGCAGACCAGGGGGACCGGCTGAAGCTTTCTTT. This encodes CATSRPGGPAEAFF. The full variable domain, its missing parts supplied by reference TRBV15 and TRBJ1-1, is DAMVIQNPRYQVTQFGKPVTLSCSQTLNHNVMYWYQQKSSQAPKLLFHYYDKDFNNEADTPDNFQSRRPNTSFCFLDIRSPGLGDTAMYLCATSRPGGPAEAFFGQGTRLTVV.

CDR3 in amino acids: CASSIANEQYF. The CDR3 DNA reads TGTGCCAGTAGTATAGCAAACGAGCAGTACTTC. The chain employs TRBV19 and TRBJ2-7, with D unresolved. Trimming shortened V by 1 base and J by 5 bases, and 3 bases separated the two germline ends. Germline V gives CDR1 LNHDA, CDR2 SQIVND (reference sequence). The CDR3 contains 11 residues.

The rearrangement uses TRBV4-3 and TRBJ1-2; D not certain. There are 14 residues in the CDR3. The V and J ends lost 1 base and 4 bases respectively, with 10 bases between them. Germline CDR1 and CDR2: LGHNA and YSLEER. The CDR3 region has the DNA TGCGCCAGCAGCCAAGTTCCAGGCCCCTATGGCTACACCTTC. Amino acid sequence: CASSQVPGPYGYTF.

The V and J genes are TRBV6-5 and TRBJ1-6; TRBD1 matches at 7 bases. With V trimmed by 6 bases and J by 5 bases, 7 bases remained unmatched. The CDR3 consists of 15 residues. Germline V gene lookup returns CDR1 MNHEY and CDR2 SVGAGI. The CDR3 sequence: CASSSGGLDNSPLHF. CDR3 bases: TGTGCCAGCAGCTCAGGGGGTCTCGATAATTCACCCCTCCACTTT.